Listed here are 10 T cell receptor beta chains from one sample, sequenced in a study of blood T cell repertoires in COVID-19. Sequencing was performed with immunoSEQ multiplex PCR; in TCRdb, only in-frame clones are kept and a portion is missing. The table records about 390,000 clones, about 87% of them present only once. What was sequenced was peripheral blood. The receptors derive from a woman aged 60 to 75 with COVID-19, enrolled during active disease.

This chain uses TRBV7-3 with TRBJ2-6; 7 nucleotides align to TRBD1. Germline V gene lookup returns CDR1 SGHTA and CDR2 FQGTGA. This CDR3 contains 18 residues. Germline trimming cut 5 bases from V and 0 bases from J; bases unmatched to any gene: 10. The CDR3 sequence: CASSPRTGALSGANVLTF. CDR3 bases: TGTGCCAGCAGCCCCCGGACAGGCGCGCTCTCTGGGGCCAACGTCCTGACTTTC.

CDR3 bases: TGTGCCACCAGCAGGGACAGGGGTAGAGAGACCCAGTACTTC. Its protein product is CATSRDRGRETQYF. This chain joins TRBV15 and TRBJ2-5; the match to TRBD1 covers 9 bases. The CDR3 length is 14 residues. The V gene's germline CDR1 is LNHNV and CDR2 YYDKDF (reference sequence). Trimming removed 3 bases from V and 4 bases from J; junction bases left unmatched: 3.

The chain links TRBV25-1 to TRBJ1-2, with D maybe TRBD1 (6 bases). The CDR3 covers 12 residues. CDR1 is MGHDK and CDR2 is SYGVNS in the germline V gene. Trimming stripped 8 bases from V and 8 bases from J, with 15 bases between. CDR3 residues: CASQEGGIGYTF. CDR3 DNA: TGTGCCAGCCAGGAGGGGGGGATCGGCTACACCTTC.

The gene calls are TRBV5-1 and TRBJ1-3; 7 nucleotides line up with TRBD1. Germline V gene sequence: CDR1 SGHRS, CDR2 YFSETQ. The CDR3 is 16 amino acids. V shed 4 bases, J shed 2 bases, and the junction held 9 bases outside the gene matches. CDR3 in amino acids: CASSLRTGPPGNTIYF. In DNA form, the CDR3 reads TGCGCCAGCAGCCTCAGGACAGGCCCTCCTGGAAACACCATATATTTT.

This chain connects TRBV5-6 to TRBJ2-2; 12 bases line up with TRBD2. The CDR3 has 18 amino acids. V lost 0 bases, J lost 8 bases, and 11 bases stayed unmatched. In germline, CDR1 is SGHDT, CDR2 YYEEEE. CDR3: CASSLGLAGATRTGELFF. In nucleotides, the CDR3 is TGTGCCAGCAGCTTGGGACTAGCGGGGGCTACCCGGACGGGGGAGCTGTTTTTT.

The chain uses TRBV7-3 and TRBJ2-2, with TRBD1 matching over 10 bases. The CDR3 has 15 residues. Germline CDR1 SGHTA, CDR2 FQGTGA. Unmatched junction bases numbered 3, after V lost 5 bases and J lost 3 bases. The DNA of the CDR3 is TGTGCCAGCAGCAGACAGGGGGCTGACACCGGGGAGCTGTTTTTT. Encoded protein: CASSRQGADTGELFF. The complete variable domain, with remaining parts taken from reference TRBV7-3 and TRBJ2-2, reads GAGVSQTPSNKVTEKGKYVELRCDPISGHTALYWYRQSLGQGPEFLIYFQGTGAADDSGLPNDRFFAVRPEGSVSTLKIQRTERGDSAVYLCASSRQGADTGELFFGEGSRLTVL.

The rearrangement links TRBV19 to TRBJ1-4, with D unresolved. CDR1 is LNHDA and CDR2 is SQIVND in the germline V gene (reference sequence). The CDR3 totals 12 residues. Trimming took off 8 bases at V and 4 bases at J, with 8 bases between the two ends. The CDR3 nucleotides read TGTGCCAGTCGGGAGGGTAATGAAAAACTGTTTTTT. It translates to CASREGNEKLFF. The full variable domain, in which reference TRBV19 and TRBJ1-4 provide the parts outside the CDR3, is DGGITQSPKYLFRKEGQNVTLSCEQNLNHDAMYWYRQDPGQGLRLIYYSQIVNDFQKGDIAEGYSVSREKKESFPLTVTSAQKNPTAFYLCASREGNEKLFFGSGTQLSVL.

V usage is TRBV18 and J usage is TRBJ2-1, with TRBD2 identical over 12 bases. In germline, CDR1 is KGHSH, CDR2 LQKENI. The CDR3 runs 15 residues. Germline trimming cut 5 bases from V and 5 bases from J; bases unmatched to any gene: 4. The CDR3 coding sequence is TGTGCCAGCTCAACCTGGACTAGCGGGGACAATGAGCAGTTCTTC. This encodes CASSTWTSGDNEQFF.

The chain combines TRBV27 with TRBJ1-5; 7 bases map to TRBD1. CDR1 is MNHEY, CDR2 SMNVEV, per germline (reference sequence). Trimming took 6 bases from V and 4 from J; bases not matched to a gene: 9. There are 15 residues in the CDR3. The CDR3 nucleotides read TGTGCCAGCAGCCCCGACAGGGACATAAATCAGCCCCAGCATTTT. Translation gives CASSPDRDINQPQHF.

The gene calls are TRBV28 and TRBJ2-7; 7 bases agree with TRBD2. Germline CDR1 MDHEN, CDR2 SYDVKM. This CDR3 comprises 15 residues. The V segment lost 7 bases and the J segment 4 bases; nucleotides outside the gene matches: 13. The CDR3 reads CASTPRGGGRYEQYF. CDR3 sequence (DNA): TGTGCCAGCACCCCCCGGGGCGGGGGTAGATACGAGCAGTACTTC. Full variable domain (missing parts from reference TRBV28 and TRBJ2-7): DVKVTQSSRYLVKRTGEKVFLECVQDMDHENMFWYRQDPGLGLRLIYFSYDVKMKEKGDIPEGYSVSREKKERFSLILESASTNQTSMYLCASTPRGGGRYEQYFGPGTRLTVT.